The 17 T cell receptor beta chains in this list originate from one sample, sequenced in a study of cytomegalovirus exposure and HLA in healthy donors. Primers for the PCR totalled 60 Vbeta and 13 Jbeta. Measured with immunoSEQ multiplex PCR; TCRdb has only the in-frame clones, and not every one. The table has 170,000 or so clones, roughly four fifths seen once. The sequenced sample was PBMCs. The receptors here all came from a man over 45 in good health and CMV-seronegative.

In its sample, this clone was seen once. Compared with germline, one end of the junction differs, possibly owing to a read error. The chain uses TRBV7-9 and TRBJ1-4, with D tentatively TRBD1 (5 bases). The CDR3 length is 17 residues. Germline CDR1 and CDR2: SEHNR and FQNEAQ (reference sequence). The CDR3 DNA reads as TGTTCCAGCATCAGATGGGGGGGGGTAGAAGGGCGAGAAAAACTGTTTTTT. It encodes CSSIRWGGVEGREKLFF.

Only a few counts were recorded for this clone. The J gene is TRBJ2-3, the V gene TRBV9; TRBD2 agrees at 7 bases. Germline CDR1 reads SGDLS; CDR2 reads YYNGEE. The CDR3 consists of 17 residues. V trimming: 4 bases; J trimming: 3 bases; junction bases outside the gene matches: 14. The CDR3 DNA reads TGTGCCAGCAGCTATAGGACCAGGGACTACCGAACAGATACGCAGTATTTT. Its translation: CASSYRTRDYRTDTQYF.

The chain recombines TRBV29-1 with TRBJ2-5; 8 positions agree with TRBD1. This CDR3 has 12 amino acids. V lost 7 bases, J lost 0 bases, and 1 base stayed unmatched. Germline V gives CDR1 SQVTM, CDR2 ANQGSEA. The CDR3 bases are TGCAGCGCGGACAGGGACCAAGAGACCCAGTACTTC. As protein: CSADRDQETQYF.

The chain uses TRBV18 and TRBJ1-1, with a possible D match to TRBD1 (6 bases). Germline V gene sequence: CDR1 KGHSH, CDR2 LQKENI. Trimming removed 6 bases from V and 4 bases from J, with 18 bases in between. The CDR3 extends over 15 amino acids. The CDR3 sequence: CASSSSWGQSTEAFF. The CDR3 coding sequence is TGTGCCAGCTCGTCTTCGTGGGGGCAGAGCACTGAAGCTTTCTTT.

V gene TRBV30 combines with J gene TRBJ1-2, with D tentatively TRBD1 (5 bases). This CDR3 is 13 amino acids long. The germline V gene has CDR1 GTSNPN and CDR2 SVGIG (reference sequence). V gave up 0 bases and J gave up 7 bases, with 12 bases separating them. CDR3: CAWSVAGAGGYTF. In DNA form, the CDR3 reads TGTGCCTGGAGTGTAGCTGGGGCTGGTGGCTACACCTTC. The entire variable domain, with the rest obtained from reference TRBV30 and TRBJ1-2, is as follows: SQTIHQWPATLVQPVGSPLSLECTVEGTSNPNLYWYRQAAGRGLQLLFYSVGIGQISSEVPQNLSASRPQDRQFILSSKKLLLSDSGFYLCAWSVAGAGGYTFGSGTRLTVV.

The CDR3 bases are TGCGCCAGCAGCCGTGGACAGGGGGGCAACGAGCAGTACTTC. This translates into CASSRGQGGNEQYF. The gene calls are TRBV5-1 and TRBJ2-5, with 10 positions matching TRBD1. The J call is in doubt because the DNA end fits TRBJ2-7 better. The CDR3 has 14 amino acids. CDR1 SGHRS and CDR2 YFSETQ come from the germline V gene.

The CDR3 is CASSPSGAGANVLTF. The CDR3 coding sequence is TGCGCCAGCAGCCCGAGCGGGGCTGGGGCCAACGTCCTGACTTTC. This chain connects TRBV4-3 to TRBJ2-6, with TRBD2 matching 7 bases. CDR3 length: 15 residues. J gave up 2 bases and V 4 bases, and 2 bases lay outside the gene matches. The germline V gene has CDR1 LGHNA and CDR2 YSLEER.

The chain recombines TRBV12-5 with TRBJ1-1; 11 nucleotides align to TRBD1. The CDR3 loop spans 14 amino acids. Germline CDR1 is LGHNT and CDR2 is FRNRAP. Losses at the gene ends were 5 bases for V and 6 bases for J; bases not matched to a gene: 5. The CDR3 DNA sequence: TGTGCTAGTGGTGAGGGACAGGGGGGCGCTGAAGCTTTCTTT. This gives the protein CASGEGQGGAEAFF.

Many counts were recorded for this clone. The chain joins TRBV6-1 to TRBJ2-7, with 12 bases identical to TRBD2. The trim removed 2 bases at V and 2 bases at J, leaving 1 base unmatched. Germline CDR1 reads MNHNS; CDR2 reads SASEGT. This CDR3 comprises 15 residues. The chain's CDR3 is CASSERLAGAYEQYF. The DNA of the CDR3 is TGTGCCAGCAGTGAAAGACTAGCGGGGGCCTACGAGCAGTACTTC.

J is TRBJ1-3 and V is TRBV7-9, with 9 bases matching TRBD1. CDR1 is SEHNR and CDR2 is FQNEAQ in the germline V gene (reference sequence). CDR3 length: 16 amino acids. V lost 4 bases and J lost 2; bases outside the gene matches: 6. CDR3 in amino acids: CASSSGTGSAGNTIYF. CDR3 nucleotide sequence: TGTGCCAGCAGCTCCGGGACAGGGAGCGCTGGAAACACCATATATTTT.

The chain carries TRBV27 and TRBJ2-7; TRBD1 might be the D (6 bases). CDR1 and CDR2 (germline): MNHEY, SMNVEV (reference sequence). The V end lost 6 bases, the J end lost 5 bases, and 14 bases lay between the germline ends. The length of the CDR3 is 13 residues. This CDR3 reads CASRLQGPHEQYF. The CDR3 DNA reads TGTGCCAGCAGACTACAGGGTCCCCACGAGCAGTACTTC.

The table lists this clone with a count of one. This sequence joins TRBV7-9 and TRBJ1-1; 7 nucleotides agree with TRBD1. The V segment lost 0 bases and the J segment 5 bases; nucleotides outside the gene matches: 9. Germline V gene lookup returns CDR1 SEHNR and CDR2 FQNEAQ (reference sequence). This CDR3 comprises 16 residues. CDR3 coding DNA: TGTGCCAGCAGCTTAGCGTGGACGGCAGGGGGTACTGAAGCTTTCTTT. Translating it yields CASSLAWTAGGTEAFF. The whole variable domain, filled in from reference TRBV7-9 and TRBJ1-1, reads DTGVSQNPRHKITKRGQNVTFRCDPISEHNRLYWYRQTLGQGPEFLTYFQNEAQLEKSRLLSDRFSAERPKGSFSTLEIQRTEQGDSAMYLCASSLAWTAGGTEAFFGQGTRLTVV.

The chain recombines TRBV5-1 with TRBJ2-1; 9 bases line up with TRBD2. Trimming removed 3 bases from V and 7 bases from J; junction bases left unmatched: 14. The CDR3 totals 17 residues. The germline V gene has CDR1 SGHRS and CDR2 YFSETQ. CDR3 DNA: TGCGCCAGCAGCTCAACCCTAGGAGCGGGGGGAGGGAATGAGCAGTTCTTC. Translation gives CASSSTLGAGGGNEQFF.

At least ten counts were recorded for this clone. CDR3 bases: TGTGCCAGCAGTGTATCCTTAGCGGAATCCACAGATACGCAGTATTTT. Translation gives CASSVSLAESTDTQYF. This chain uses TRBV28 with TRBJ2-3; a possible D gene is TRBD2 (6 bases). Trimming removed 5 bases from V and 2 bases from J, with 17 bases in between. The CDR3 has 16 residues. The germline V gene encodes CDR1 MDHEN and CDR2 SYDVKM.

The chain links TRBV18 to TRBJ1-6, with 7 bases identical to TRBD1. The CDR3 runs to 15 residues. V lost 4 bases and J lost 8; bases outside the gene matches: 8. The germline gives CDR1 KGHSH, CDR2 LQKENI. Here the CDR3 DNA reads TGTGCCAGCTCACTAACCGGGACAGAATATTCACCCCTCCACTTT. It codes for CASSLTGTEYSPLHF. Complete variable domain (other parts from reference TRBV18 and TRBJ1-6): NAGVMQNPRHLVRRRGQEARLRCSPMKGHSHVYWYRQLPEEGLKFMVYLQKENIIDESGMPKERFSAEFPKEGPSILRIQQVVRGDSAAYFCASSLTGTEYSPLHFGNGTRLTVT.

Remarks on this clone: The identical CDR3 is also encoded by other nucleotide sequences in the sample. V gene TRBV19 combines with J gene TRBJ2-2; 7 bases agree with TRBD1. CDR3 length equals 16 residues. In germline, CDR1 is LNHDA, CDR2 SQIVND (reference sequence). V shed 10 bases and J 0 bases; nucleotides not matched to a gene: 11. CDR3 loop: CATQRGRISNTGELFF. The CDR3 DNA reads as TGTGCCACTCAGAGGGGGCGGATATCGAACACCGGGGAGCTGTTTTTT.

The genes are TRBV6-5 and TRBJ1-6; D gene uncertain. CDR1 is MNHEY and CDR2 is SVGAGI in the germline V gene. The CDR3 runs to 14 residues. The germline V and J ends were trimmed by 2 bases and 7 bases, with 9 bases remaining between them. Written as DNA, the CDR3 is TGTGCCAGCAGTTACAGCGTGATAAATTCACCCCTCCACTTT. This codes for CASSYSVINSPLHF.